The 18 T cell receptor beta chains below were found in one sample sequenced in a study of cytomegalovirus exposure and HLA in healthy donors. In the PCR, 60 Vbeta and 13 Jbeta primers were used. Profiled with immunoSEQ multiplex PCR; TCRdb holds only in-frame clones, not every one. The sample carries over 65,000 clones, roughly 80% recorded once. Sequenced sample: PBMCs. The origin of the receptors is a woman aged 25 to 39 in good health and CMV-seropositive.

The V gene is TRBV6-6, the J gene TRBJ2-1; D not resolved. V was shortened by 5 bases and J by 9 bases, with 11 bases between the two germline ends. CDR3 length equals 12 residues. Germline V gene data show CDR1 as MNHNY and CDR2 as SVGAGI (reference sequence). The DNA for the CDR3 is TGTGCCAGCAGTCTCACAAGTGGTGAGCAGTTCTTC. Its translation is CASSLTSGEQFF.

This chain links TRBV30 with TRBJ2-7; D gene ambiguous. Germline V CDR1 and CDR2: GTSNPN, SVGIG (reference sequence). This CDR3 is 14 amino acids long. Trimming cost V 0 bases and J 2 bases, with 11 bases left between them. The CDR3 here is CAWSVAPVAYEQYF. The CDR3 coding sequence is TGTGCCTGGAGTGTTGCACCGGTGGCCTACGAGCAGTACTTC. Variable domain in full (rest from reference TRBV30 and TRBJ2-7): SQTIHQWPATLVQPVGSPLSLECTVEGTSNPNLYWYRQAAGRGLQLLFYSVGIGQISSEVPQNLSASRPQDRQFILSSKKLLLSDSGFYLCAWSVAPVAYEQYFGPGTRLTVT.

The chain couples TRBV7-9 to TRBJ1-2; weak D call: TRBD1 (5 bases). The V gene lost 3 bases and the J gene lost 7 bases, with 12 bases spanning the gap. Germline CDR1 is SEHNR and CDR2 is FQNEAQ (reference sequence). This CDR3 is built from 13 residues. The CDR3 loop reads CASSFGGMGGYTF. In DNA form, the CDR3 reads TGTGCCAGCAGCTTCGGGGGAATGGGTGGCTACACCTTC. Full variable domain (remainder filled in from reference TRBV7-9 and TRBJ1-2): DTGVSQNPRHKITKRGQNVTFRCDPISEHNRLYWYRQTLGQGPEFLTYFQNEAQLEKSRLLSDRFSAERPKGSFSTLEIQRTEQGDSAMYLCASSFGGMGGYTFGSGTRLTVV.

This clone was detected only once. The chain is built from TRBV27 and TRBJ2-1; 7 bases match TRBD2. Trimming at V came to 7 bases and at J to 7 bases, leaving 7 bases not matched to a gene. Germline lookup yields CDR1 MNHEY and CDR2 SMNVEV (reference sequence). CDR3 length: 13 amino acids. CDR3 region: CASISWGGNEQFF. The CDR3 coding sequence is TGTGCCAGCATATCTTGGGGGGGGAATGAGCAGTTCTTC.

The chain combines TRBV5-1 with TRBJ2-2; D might be TRBD1 (5 bases). With 2 bases removed from V and 5 bases from J, the gap between germline ends came to 13 bases. CDR1 is SGHRS and CDR2 is YFSETQ in the germline V gene. The CDR3 spans 15 residues. CDR3 sequence reads: CASSFRQGRTGELFF. The CDR3 bases are TGCGCCAGCAGCTTTAGGCAGGGTCGGACCGGGGAGCTGTTTTTT.

In this sample, this clone turned up once. The chain uses TRBV18 and TRBJ1-1, with D tentatively TRBD1 (6 bases). Germline-derived CDR1 and CDR2 are KGHSH and LQKENI. Deletions cut 1 base from V and 4 bases from J, with 10 bases between. The CDR3 has 14 amino acids. CDR3 protein: CASSPHRVITEAFF. CDR3 coding DNA: TGTGCCAGCTCACCACACAGGGTGATCACTGAAGCTTTCTTT.

V and J are TRBV6-5 and TRBJ2-7, with D perhaps TRBD1 (5 bases). Trimming shortened V by 5 bases and J by 3 bases, and 14 bases separated the two germline ends. The germline gives CDR1 MNHEY, CDR2 SVGAGI. The CDR3 runs 14 residues. This CDR3 is CASSLGQMLYEQYF. CDR3 sequence (DNA): TGTGCCAGCAGTCTCGGACAAATGCTCTACGAGCAGTACTTC.

The gene calls are TRBV30 and TRBJ2-5; the D gene is possibly TRBD2 (6 bases). Germline CDR1 and CDR2: GTSNPN and SVGIG (reference sequence). The CDR3 length is 12 residues. Between the trimmed V and J ends, which lost 3 bases and 4 bases, there was a span of 9 bases. The CDR3 protein is CAWSGDLETQYF. The CDR3 nucleotides are TGTGCCTGGAGCGGGGACTTAGAGACCCAGTACTTC.

This clone was seen just once. The V gene is TRBV29-1, the J gene TRBJ2-3, with 8 bases fitting TRBD1. The germline V gene encodes CDR1 SQVTM and CDR2 ANQGSEA. The CDR3 extends over 14 amino acids. Germline trimming cut 5 bases from V and 1 base from J; bases unmatched to any gene: 5. CDR3 protein: CSVSTGGGTDTQYF. In DNA form, the CDR3 reads TGCAGCGTTTCTACAGGGGGAGGCACAGATACGCAGTATTTT.

The chain links TRBV29-1 to TRBJ2-1; no clear D. The CDR3 has 14 residues. V lost 2 bases and J 0 bases, leaving 8 bases between the germline ends. Germline V gene data show CDR1 as SQVTM and CDR2 as ANQGSEA. CDR3 coding DNA: TGCAGCGTTGAAAGTAGCACCTCCTACAATGAGCAGTTCTTC. It is translated as CSVESSTSYNEQFF.

The V gene is TRBV2, the J gene TRBJ2-7; 10 bases line up with TRBD2. There are 16 residues in the CDR3. Germline V gives CDR1 SNHLY, CDR2 FYNNEI. V shed 7 bases, J shed 0 bases, and the junction held 9 bases outside the gene matches. CDR3 bases: TGTGCCAGCAACCCTACTAGCGGGGTTAGCTCCTACGAGCAGTACTTC. This gives the protein CASNPTSGVSSYEQYF.

This clone was detected only once. The V and J genes are TRBV7-8 and TRBJ2-7, with 12 nucleotides matching TRBD1. The length of the CDR3 is 15 residues. In germline, CDR1 is SGHVS, CDR2 FQNEAQ. The V gene end was trimmed by 7 bases and the J gene end by 4 bases; junction bases not matched to a gene: 8. The CDR3 DNA is TGTGCCAGCACGACGGGACAGGGGGCCGGGTACGAGCAGTACTTC. Encoded protein: CASTTGQGAGYEQYF.

The chain combines TRBV6-5 with TRBJ1-3; D is ambiguous. Germline assignment: CDR1 MNHEY and CDR2 SVGAGI. The CDR3 runs 11 residues. Trimming stripped 8 bases from V and 4 bases from J, with 6 bases between. The CDR3 sequence is CASGEGNTIYF. DNA for the CDR3: TGTGCCAGCGGAGAGGGAAACACCATATATTTT.

The V call is TRBV19, the J call TRBJ2-2; perhaps TRBD2 as D (7 bases). The CDR3 totals 16 residues. V gave up 3 bases and J gave up 4 bases, with 15 bases separating them. Germline CDR1 and CDR2: LNHDA and SQIVND (reference sequence). CDR3 protein: CASSILGGQGTGELFF. CDR3 bases: TGTGCCAGTAGTATTTTGGGGGGGCAGGGCACCGGGGAGCTGTTTTTT. Based on the CDR3 plus reference TRBV19 and TRBJ2-2, the full variable domain is DGGITQSPKYLFRKEGQNVTLSCEQNLNHDAMYWYRQDPGQGLRLIYYSQIVNDFQKGDIAEGYSVSREKKESFPLTVTSAQKNPTAFYLCASSILGGQGTGELFFGEGSRLTVL.

The chain combines TRBV7-2 with TRBJ2-5; TRBD1 might be the D (5 bases). Germline CDR1 reads SGHTA; CDR2 reads FQGNSA. V was clipped by 2 bases and J by 3 bases, with 10 bases between them. The CDR3 extends over 14 amino acids. The CDR3 sequence: CASSLRVGEETQYF. CDR3 nucleotide sequence: TGTGCCAGCAGCTTACGGGTAGGGGAAGAGACCCAGTACTTC. Based on the CDR3 plus reference TRBV7-2 and TRBJ2-5, the full variable domain is GAGVSQSPSNKVTEKGKDVELRCDPISGHTALYWYRQSLGQGLEFLIYFQGNSAPDKSGLPSDRFSAERTGGSVSTLTIQRTQQEDSAVYLCASSLRVGEETQYFGPGTRLLVL.

The CDR3, as DNA: TGCGCCAGCAGCTGGGGGGTGCAAGAGACCCAGTACTTC. Protein: CASSWGVQETQYF. The V call is TRBV5-1, the J call TRBJ2-5; weak D call: TRBD2 (6 bases). The length of the CDR3 is 13 residues. Trimming shortened V by 3 bases and J by 2 bases, and 8 bases separated the two germline ends. Germline assignment: CDR1 SGHRS and CDR2 YFSETQ.

V and J are TRBV11-2 and TRBJ1-1; the D is unclear. CDR3 length equals 13 residues. V was trimmed by 3 bases and J by 1 base, leaving 6 bases between them. The germline V gene encodes CDR1 SGHAT and CDR2 FQNNGV. CDR3 coding DNA: TGTGCCAGCAGCTTCGCAGAGAACACTGAAGCTTTCTTT. Amino acids: CASSFAENTEAFF.

This chain uses TRBV5-1 with TRBJ1-4; no definite D call. The CDR3 covers 14 residues. With 1 base removed from V and 4 bases from J, the gap between germline ends came to 8 bases. Per the germline V gene, CDR1 is SGHRS and CDR2 is YFSETQ. The CDR3 sequence: CASSLTGNNEKLFF. In nucleotides, the CDR3 is TGCGCCAGCAGCTTGACGGGGAATAATGAAAAACTGTTTTTT.